The clone carrying this TCR beta chain was recorded only once. Its antigen is not identified. From RNA transcripts, TCR beta CDR3 regions were amplified. First-round RT-PCR targeting the TCR CDR3 was performed with the HTBI primer set. MiXCR, run by TCRdb on the multiplex PCR reads, gives a single entry per CDR3 protein. The sample contains about 380,000 distinct CDR3 sequences, less than 20% of which appear only once. The sample belongs to a study of T cells in Graves' hyperthyroidism and ophthalmopathy. Study outcomes and limitations: Before onset, ophthalmopathy was predicted by the model a median approximately 6.7 months earlier.

Fresh peripheral blood, approximately 9.6 ml, yielded the PBMCs. This sequence originates from a man aged 18 to 29 with Graves' ophthalmopathy. Sequenced material: blood.

In DNA, the CDR3 is TGTGCCAGTAACCCCCCGCCAGGGTTTCAGCCCCAGCATTTT. It translates to CASNPPPGFQPQHF. This chain joins TRBV19 and TRBJ1-5, with D maybe TRBD1 (5 bases). The germline V gene encodes CDR1 LNHDA and CDR2 SQIVND (reference sequence). V was cut by 7 bases and J by 6 bases, with 16 bases left in between. This CDR3 comprises 14 residues.